These 5 T cell receptor beta chains share one sample of origin, sequenced in a study of blood T cell repertoires in COVID-19. Using immunoSEQ multiplex PCR, the repertoire was profiled, and TCRdb retains in-frame clones only, with some absent. The table shows 62,000 or so clones, with roughly 78% occurring only once. Sequencing was carried out using peripheral blood. Every receptor here comes from a man aged 60-69 years with COVID-19, enrolled during active disease.

The chain recombines TRBV5-1 with TRBJ2-7; D is perhaps TRBD1 (6 bases). CDR3 length: 16 residues. V was shortened by 0 bases and J by 1 base, with 14 bases between the two germline ends. The germline gives CDR1 SGHRS, CDR2 YFSETQ. For the CDR3, the DNA is TGCGCCAGCAGCTTGGGGGGGCAGTTAATTTCCTACGAGCAGTACTTC. Encoded protein: CASSLGGQLISYEQYF.

The chain recombines TRBV18 with TRBJ1-5; no firm D call. Trimming left V 3 bases short and J 5 bases short, with 17 bases between. Looked up from germline, CDR1 is KGHSH and CDR2 is LQKENI. The CDR3 spans 16 residues. This CDR3 reads CASSPRNRPRDQPQHF. The CDR3 coding sequence is TGTGCCAGCTCACCTAGAAACCGCCCGAGGGATCAGCCCCAGCATTTT.

V and J are TRBV7-7 and TRBJ2-3, with D possibly matching TRBD1 (6 bases). Germline V gene sequence: CDR1 SSHAT, CDR2 FNYEAQ (reference sequence). The CDR3 has 16 residues. Trimming removed 5 bases from V and 2 bases from J, with 17 bases in between. The CDR3 nucleotides are TGTGCCAGCAGCCCCACATTAGGGACATTCACAGATACGCAGTATTTT. This codes for CASSPTLGTFTDTQYF.

The chain couples TRBV6-5 to TRBJ1-4; 10 bases align to TRBD1. The V gene's germline CDR1 is MNHEY and CDR2 SVGAGI. The CDR3 covers 14 residues. After removal of 6 bases from V and 4 bases from J, the junction contained 2 bases not matched to a gene. CDR3 region: CASSRDRGNEKLFF. In DNA, the CDR3 is TGTGCCAGCAGCCGGGACAGGGGTAATGAAAAACTGTTTTTT.

The chain recombines TRBV29-1 with TRBJ2-4; no firm D call. Per the germline V gene, CDR1 is SQVTM and CDR2 is ANQGSEA. The CDR3 is made up of 13 amino acids. Trimming left V 4 bases short and J 0 bases short, with 7 bases between. CDR3 residues: CSVVWPAKNIQYF. The CDR3 region has the DNA TGCAGCGTTGTCTGGCCAGCCAAAAACATTCAGTACTTC.